The TCR beta chain under discussion was sequenced for a study of cytomegalovirus exposure and HLA in healthy donors. This CDR3 comprises 12 residues. V lost 5 bases and J lost 3, with 8 bases in between. Germline values: CDR1 SNHLY, CDR2 FYNNEI. A note on this clone: The antigen remains undetermined.

General study findings and limits: Among the CMV-associated chains, a few were confirmed in vitro as specific for CMV antigens.

The PCR had 60 Vbeta and 13 Jbeta primers. The data were produced by immunoSEQ multiplex PCR, yet TCRdb's version contains in-frame clones alone and is incomplete. The sample contains 80,000 to 100,000 clones, 63% of which appear only once. The source material was PBMCs. This rearrangement joins TRBV2 to TRBJ2-7, with D perhaps matching TRBD1 (5 bases). This clonotype was sampled from a woman in her thirties or forties in good health and CMV-seropositive. CDR3 bases: TGTGCCAGCAGTCTGACAGACTACGAGCAGTACTTC. Translating it yields CASSLTDYEQYF. Looking up the rest from reference TRBV2 and TRBJ2-7 gives the full variable domain: EPEVTQTPSHQVTQMGQEVILRCVPISNHLYFYWYRQILGQKVEFLVSFYNNEISEKSEIFDDQFSVERPDGSNFTLKIRSTKLEDSAMYFCASSLTDYEQYFGPGTRLTVT.